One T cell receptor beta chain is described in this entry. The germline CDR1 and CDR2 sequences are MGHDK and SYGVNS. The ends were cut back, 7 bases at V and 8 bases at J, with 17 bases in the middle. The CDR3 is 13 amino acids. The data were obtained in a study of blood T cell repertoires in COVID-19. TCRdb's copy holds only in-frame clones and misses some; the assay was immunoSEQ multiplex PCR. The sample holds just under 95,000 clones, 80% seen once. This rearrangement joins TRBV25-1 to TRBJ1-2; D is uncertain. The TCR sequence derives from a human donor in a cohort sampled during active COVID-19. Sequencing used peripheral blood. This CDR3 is CASTRGGKLGYTF. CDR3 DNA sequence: TGTGCCAGCACCCGAGGAGGGAAACTCGGCTACACCTTC.